The source of this T cell receptor (beta chain) is a study of blood T cell repertoires in COVID-19. Overall study: Material from acute and convalescent COVID-19 was sourced from the United States, Italy and Spain. PBMCs, B-cell-depleted T cells, or T cells provided the cDNA or gDNA that made up the material.

The CDR3 is 13 residues long. V lost 10 bases and J 5 bases, leaving 15 bases between the germline ends. Germline V gives CDR1 SEHNR, CDR2 FQNEAQ (reference sequence). As processed by the authors: Amplification of reference gene primers was used by the study to estimate nucleated cell counts. TCRdb keeps only in-frame clones here, not all; method: immunoSEQ multiplex PCR. The DNA was the basis for D and trimming; V, J and clone size are from that table. The table has approximately 130,000 clones, approximately 80% seen once; the top ten hold approximately 25%. The sample was peripheral blood. This chain uses TRBV7-9 with TRBJ2-1; TRBD2 is a possible D gene (5 bases). The origin of this receptor is a human donor in a cohort sampled during active COVID-19. As DNA, the CDR3 is TGTGCCACCCCGGAAGGAGCGGACAATGAGCAGTTCTTC. Translating it yields CATPEGADNEQFF.